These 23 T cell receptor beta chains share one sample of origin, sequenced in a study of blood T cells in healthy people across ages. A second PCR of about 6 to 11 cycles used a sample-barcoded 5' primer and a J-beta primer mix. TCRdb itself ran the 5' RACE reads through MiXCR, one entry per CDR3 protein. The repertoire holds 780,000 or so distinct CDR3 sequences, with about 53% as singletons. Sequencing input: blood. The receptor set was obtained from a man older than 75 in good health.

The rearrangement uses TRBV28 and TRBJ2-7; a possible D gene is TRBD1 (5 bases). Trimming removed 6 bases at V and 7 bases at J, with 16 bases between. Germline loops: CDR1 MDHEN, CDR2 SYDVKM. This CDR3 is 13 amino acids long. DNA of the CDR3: TGTGCCAGCAGCGGACACTCCTACAATGAGCAGTACTTC. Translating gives CASSGHSYNEQYF.

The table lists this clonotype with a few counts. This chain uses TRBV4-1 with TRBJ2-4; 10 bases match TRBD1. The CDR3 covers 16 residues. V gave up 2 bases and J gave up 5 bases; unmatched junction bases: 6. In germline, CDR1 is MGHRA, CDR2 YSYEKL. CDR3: CASSQPDRGRENIQYF. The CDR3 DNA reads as TGCGCCAGCAGCCAACCTGACAGGGGGCGAGAAAACATTCAGTACTTC.

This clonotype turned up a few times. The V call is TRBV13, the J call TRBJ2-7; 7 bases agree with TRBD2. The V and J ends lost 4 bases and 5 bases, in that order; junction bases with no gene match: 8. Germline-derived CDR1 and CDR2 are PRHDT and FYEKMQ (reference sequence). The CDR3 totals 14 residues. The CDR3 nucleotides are TGTGCCAGCAGCTCCCGGACTAGTAACCACGAGCAGTACTTC. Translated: CASSSRTSNHEQYF.

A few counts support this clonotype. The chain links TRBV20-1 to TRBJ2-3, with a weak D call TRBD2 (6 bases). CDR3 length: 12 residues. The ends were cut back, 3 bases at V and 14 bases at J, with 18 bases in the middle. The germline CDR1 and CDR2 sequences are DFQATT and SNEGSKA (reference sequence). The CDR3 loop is CSARRDDRYAYF. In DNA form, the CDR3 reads TGCAGTGCTAGGCGGGATGACAGATACGCGTATTTT.

CDR3 in amino acids: CASSLPGPGSYEQYF. The CDR3 bases are TGTGCCAGCAGTTTACCGGGACCTGGTTCCTACGAGCAGTACTTC. The chain has TRBV28 and TRBJ2-7; D assignment may be TRBD1 or TRBD2 (5 bases each). This CDR3 has 15 amino acids. V was trimmed by 2 bases and J by 1 base, leaving 12 bases between them. CDR1 is MDHEN and CDR2 is SYDVKM in the germline V gene.

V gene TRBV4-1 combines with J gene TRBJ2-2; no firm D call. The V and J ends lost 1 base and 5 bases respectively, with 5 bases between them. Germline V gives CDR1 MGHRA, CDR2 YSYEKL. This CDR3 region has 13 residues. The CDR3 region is CASSQGITGELFF. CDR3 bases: TGCGCCAGCAGCCAAGGAATTACCGGGGAGCTGTTTTTT.

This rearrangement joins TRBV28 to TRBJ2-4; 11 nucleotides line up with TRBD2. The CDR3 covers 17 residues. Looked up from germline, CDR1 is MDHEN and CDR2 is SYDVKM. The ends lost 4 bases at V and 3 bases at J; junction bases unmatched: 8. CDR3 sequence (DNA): TGTGCCAGCAGTTCTCAACCGGGACTAGCGGACAAAAACATTCAGTACTTC. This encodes CASSSQPGLADKNIQYF.

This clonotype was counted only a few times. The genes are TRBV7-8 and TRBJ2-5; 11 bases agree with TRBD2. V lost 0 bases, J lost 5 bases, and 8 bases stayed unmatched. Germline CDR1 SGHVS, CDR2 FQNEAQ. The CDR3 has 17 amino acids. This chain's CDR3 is CASSLALLAGVGETQYF. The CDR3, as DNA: TGTGCCAGCAGCTTAGCCTTACTAGCGGGAGTAGGTGAGACCCAGTACTTC.

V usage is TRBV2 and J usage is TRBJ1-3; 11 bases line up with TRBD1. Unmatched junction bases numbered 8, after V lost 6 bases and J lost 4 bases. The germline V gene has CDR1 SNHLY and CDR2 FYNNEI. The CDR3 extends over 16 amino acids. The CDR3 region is CASRKPGQGGGNTIYF. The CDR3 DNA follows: TGTGCCAGCAGGAAACCGGGACAGGGGGGAGGAAACACCATATATTTT. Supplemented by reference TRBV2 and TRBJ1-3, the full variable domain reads EPEVTQTPSHQVTQMGQEVILRCVPISNHLYFYWYRQILGQKVEFLVSFYNNEISEKSEIFDDQFSVERPDGSNFTLKIRSTKLEDSAMYFCASRKPGQGGGNTIYFGEGSWLTVV.

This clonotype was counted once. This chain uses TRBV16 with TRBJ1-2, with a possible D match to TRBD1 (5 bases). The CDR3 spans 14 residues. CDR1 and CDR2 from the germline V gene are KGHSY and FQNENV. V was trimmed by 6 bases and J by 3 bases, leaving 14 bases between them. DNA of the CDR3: TGTGCCAGCAGTCGATCTGGGGGTGACTATGGCTACACCTTC. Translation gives CASSRSGGDYGYTF.

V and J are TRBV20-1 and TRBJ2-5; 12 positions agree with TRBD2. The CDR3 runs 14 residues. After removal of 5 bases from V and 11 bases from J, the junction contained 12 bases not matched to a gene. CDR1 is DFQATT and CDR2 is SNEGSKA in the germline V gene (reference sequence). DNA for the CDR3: TGCAGTGCTCAGACTAGCGGGAGAGTCAATGAGCAGTACTTC. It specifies CSAQTSGRVNEQYF.

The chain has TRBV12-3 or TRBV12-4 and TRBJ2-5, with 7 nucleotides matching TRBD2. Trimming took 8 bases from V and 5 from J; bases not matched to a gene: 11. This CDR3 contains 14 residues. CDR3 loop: CASSTRAGAETQYF. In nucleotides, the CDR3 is TGTGCCAGCTCAACAAGGGCGGGAGCGGAGACCCAGTACTTC.

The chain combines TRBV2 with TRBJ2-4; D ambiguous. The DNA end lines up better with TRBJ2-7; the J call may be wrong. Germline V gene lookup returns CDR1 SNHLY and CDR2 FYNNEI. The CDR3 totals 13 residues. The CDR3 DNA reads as TGTGCCAGCAGTGCGGTACGGAACTACGAGCAGTACTTC. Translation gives CASSAVRNYEQYF.

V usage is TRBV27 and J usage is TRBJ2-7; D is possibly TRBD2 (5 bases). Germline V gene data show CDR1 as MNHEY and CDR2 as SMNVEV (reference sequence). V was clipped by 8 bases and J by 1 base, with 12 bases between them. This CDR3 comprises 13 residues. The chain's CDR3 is CASARALSYEQYF. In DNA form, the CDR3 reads TGTGCCAGCGCGAGGGCCCTTTCCTACGAGCAGTACTTC.

CDR3 in amino acids: CATADAPNEQFF. For the CDR3, the DNA is TGTGCCACTGCGGACGCGCCCAATGAGCAGTTCTTC. This chain links TRBV24-1 with TRBJ2-1; D unclear. The germline V gene has CDR1 KGHDR and CDR2 SFDVKD. V lost 10 bases, J lost 6 bases, and 12 bases lay in between. The CDR3 has 12 amino acids.

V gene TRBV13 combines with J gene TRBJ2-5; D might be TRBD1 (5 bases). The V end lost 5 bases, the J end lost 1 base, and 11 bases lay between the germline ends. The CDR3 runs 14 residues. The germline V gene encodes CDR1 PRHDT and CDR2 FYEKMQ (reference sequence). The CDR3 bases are TGTGCCAGCAGCCTTCGACAGCCCCAAGAGACCCAGTACTTC. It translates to CASSLRQPQETQYF.

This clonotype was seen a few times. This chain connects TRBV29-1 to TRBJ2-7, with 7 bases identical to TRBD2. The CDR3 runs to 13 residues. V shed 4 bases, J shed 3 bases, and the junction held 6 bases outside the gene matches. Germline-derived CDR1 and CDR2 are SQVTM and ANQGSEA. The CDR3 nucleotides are TGCAGCGTTGGCGCTAGCGGACTCTACGAGCAGTACTTC. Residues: CSVGASGLYEQYF.

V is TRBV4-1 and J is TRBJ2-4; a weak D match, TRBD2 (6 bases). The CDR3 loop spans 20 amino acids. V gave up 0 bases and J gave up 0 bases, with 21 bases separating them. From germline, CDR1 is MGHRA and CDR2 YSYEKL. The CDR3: CASSQDPGFAGQLAKNIQYF. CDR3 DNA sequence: TGCGCCAGCAGCCAAGATCCTGGCTTTGCGGGGCAACTAGCCAAAAACATTCAGTACTTC.

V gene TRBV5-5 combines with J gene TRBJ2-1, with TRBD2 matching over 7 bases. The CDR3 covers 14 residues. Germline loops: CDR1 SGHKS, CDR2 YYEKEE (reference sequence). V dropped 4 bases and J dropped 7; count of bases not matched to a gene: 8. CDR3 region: CASSPVGGRNEQFF. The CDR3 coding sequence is TGTGCCAGCAGCCCCGTGGGCGGGAGAAATGAGCAGTTCTTC.

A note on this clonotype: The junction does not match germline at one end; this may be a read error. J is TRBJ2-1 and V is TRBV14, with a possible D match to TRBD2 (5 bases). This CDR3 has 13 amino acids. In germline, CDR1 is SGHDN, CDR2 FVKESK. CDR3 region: CAGSPDFYNEQFF. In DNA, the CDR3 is TGTGCCGGCAGCCCGGACTTTTACAATGAGCAGTTCTTC.

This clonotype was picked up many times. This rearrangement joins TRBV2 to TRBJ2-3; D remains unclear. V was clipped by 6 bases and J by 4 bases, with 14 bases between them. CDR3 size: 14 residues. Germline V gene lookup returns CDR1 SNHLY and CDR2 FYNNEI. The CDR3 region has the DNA TGTGCCAGCAGCCGGCCCCCATCGGCAGATACGCAGTATTTT. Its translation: CASSRPPSADTQYF.

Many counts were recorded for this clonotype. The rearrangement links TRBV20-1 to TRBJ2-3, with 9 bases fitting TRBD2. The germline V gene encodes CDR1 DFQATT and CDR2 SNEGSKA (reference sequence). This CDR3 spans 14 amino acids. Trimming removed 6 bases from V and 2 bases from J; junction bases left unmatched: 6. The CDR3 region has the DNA TGCAGTGCCCCGGCTAGCGGGAACACAGATACGCAGTATTTT. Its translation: CSAPASGNTDTQYF.

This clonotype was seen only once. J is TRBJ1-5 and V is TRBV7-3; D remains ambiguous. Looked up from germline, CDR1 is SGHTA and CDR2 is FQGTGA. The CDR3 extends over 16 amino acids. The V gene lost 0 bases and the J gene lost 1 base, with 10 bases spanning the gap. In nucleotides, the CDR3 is TGTGCCAGCAGCTTAACTGAGCAGCAAAGCAATCAGCCCCAGCATTTT. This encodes CASSLTEQQSNQPQHF.